The T cell receptor (beta chain) under discussion was sequenced for a study of T-cell reconstitution after alpha-beta-depleted transplantation in children. The authors prepared the TCRbeta library with unique molecular identifiers. MiXCR, run by TCRdb on the PCR reads, gives a single entry per CDR3 protein. The data hold some 110,000 distinct CDR3 sequences, with about 9.3% observed a single time. The CDR3 has 16 amino acids. V shed 4 bases and J 6 bases; nucleotides not matched to a gene: 12. Germline values: CDR1 ENHRY, CDR2 SYGVKD. This clonotype was detected many times. The sample in question was PBMCs, obtained before TCRalphabeta/CD19-depleted stem cell transplant. The chain uses TRBV10-3 and TRBJ2-7, with TRBD1 matching over 10 bases. This TCR was sampled from a boy aged 2 to 10 with acute lymphoblastic leukemia, due to receive a stem cell transplant. The DNA of the CDR3 is TGTGCCATCAGTGGTGACAGGGGGCCTTCGTTTCGCGAGCAGTACTTC. Translating gives CAISGDRGPSFREQYF.